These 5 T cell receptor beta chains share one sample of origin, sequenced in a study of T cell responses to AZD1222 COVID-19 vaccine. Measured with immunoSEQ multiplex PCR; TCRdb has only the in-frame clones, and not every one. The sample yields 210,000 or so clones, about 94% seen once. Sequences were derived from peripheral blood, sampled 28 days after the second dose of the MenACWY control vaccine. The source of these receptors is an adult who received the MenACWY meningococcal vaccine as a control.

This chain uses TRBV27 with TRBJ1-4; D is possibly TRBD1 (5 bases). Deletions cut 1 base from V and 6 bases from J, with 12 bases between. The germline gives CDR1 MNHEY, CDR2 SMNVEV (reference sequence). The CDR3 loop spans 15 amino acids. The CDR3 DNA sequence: TGTGCCAGCAGTTTATTGGGGGGGAAGGATGAAAAACTGTTTTTT. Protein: CASSLLGGKDEKLFF.

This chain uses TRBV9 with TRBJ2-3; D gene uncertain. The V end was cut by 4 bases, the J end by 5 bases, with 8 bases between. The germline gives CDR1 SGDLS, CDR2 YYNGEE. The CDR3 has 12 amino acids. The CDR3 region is CASSPSRDTQYF. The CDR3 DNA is TGTGCCAGCAGCCCGTCTAGAGATACGCAGTATTTT.

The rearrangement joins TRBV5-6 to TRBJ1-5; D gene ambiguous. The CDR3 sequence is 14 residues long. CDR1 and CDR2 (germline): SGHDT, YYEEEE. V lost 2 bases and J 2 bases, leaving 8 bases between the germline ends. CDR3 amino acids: CASSFWEGNQPQHF. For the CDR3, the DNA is TGTGCCAGCAGCTTCTGGGAGGGCAATCAGCCCCAGCATTTT. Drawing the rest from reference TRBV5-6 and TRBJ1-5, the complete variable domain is DAGVTQSPTHLIKTRGQQVTLRCSPKSGHDTVSWYQQALGQGPQFIFQYYEEEERQRGNFPDRFSGHQFPNYSSELNVNALLLGDSALYLCASSFWEGNQPQHFGDGTRLSIL.

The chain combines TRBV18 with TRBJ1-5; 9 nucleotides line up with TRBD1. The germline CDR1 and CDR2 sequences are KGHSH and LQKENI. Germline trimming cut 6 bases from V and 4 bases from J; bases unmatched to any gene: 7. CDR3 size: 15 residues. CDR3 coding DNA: TGTGCCAGCTCCCCGGGACAGGGAGAGAATCAGCCCCAGCATTTT. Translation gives CASSPGQGENQPQHF. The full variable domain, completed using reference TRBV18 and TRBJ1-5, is NAGVMQNPRHLVRRRGQEARLRCSPMKGHSHVYWYRQLPEEGLKFMVYLQKENIIDESGMPKERFSAEFPKEGPSILRIQQVVRGDSAAYFCASSPGQGENQPQHFGDGTRLSIL.

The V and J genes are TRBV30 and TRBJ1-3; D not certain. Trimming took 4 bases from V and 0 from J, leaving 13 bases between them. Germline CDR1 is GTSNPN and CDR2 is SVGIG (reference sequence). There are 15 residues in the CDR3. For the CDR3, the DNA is TGTGCCTGGACCGCGGGGTCCTTCTCTGGAAACACCATATATTTT. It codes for CAWTAGSFSGNTIYF.